The clone carrying this T cell receptor beta chain occurred many times. Its antigen is not identified. Profiling that covered TCR beta VDJ and CDR3 relied on genomic DNA as its template. One entry per CDR3 protein, called by TCRdb with MiXCR from the reads. The data contain approximately 130,000 distinct CDR3 sequences, less than 45% of them singletons. The sample is drawn from a study of CD8+CD57+ T cells in acquired aplastic anemia. Study details: DNA from sorted CD4+ and CD8+ cells averaged around 3 ug. There were some 11 million reads, on average, for CD4+ cells from healthy donors.

The germline CDR1 and CDR2 sequences are LNHDA and SQIVND (reference sequence). The CDR3 length is 13 residues. The germline V and J ends were trimmed by 6 bases and 4 bases, with 12 bases remaining between them. Study-level results: The CD8+ Simpson's diversity of patients and controls was not significantly different. The same twenty-nine CD8+ CDR3 sequences occurred in patients and in controls.

Source material: sorted CD4+, CD8+, or CD8+CD57+ T cells (not recorded which) from PBMCs. The V gene is TRBV19, the J gene TRBJ2-5; no firm D call. The sequence derives from a human donor in good health, serving as a control. Here the CDR3 reads CASSLGGTETQYF. CDR3 sequence (DNA): TGTGCCAGTAGCCTCGGCGGAACAGAGACCCAGTACTTC. Full variable domain (missing parts from reference TRBV19 and TRBJ2-5): DGGITQSPKYLFRKEGQNVTLSCEQNLNHDAMYWYRQDPGQGLRLIYYSQIVNDFQKGDIAEGYSVSREKKESFPLTVTSAQKNPTAFYLCASSLGGTETQYFGPGTRLLVL.